The 12 T cell receptor beta chains below all came from one sample that was sequenced in a study of blood T cell repertoires in COVID-19. Only in-frame clones appear in the TCRdb table, and some are missing; sequencing was by immunoSEQ multiplex PCR. The sample records approximately 65,000 clones, more than 60% being singletons. The sample consisted of peripheral blood. The receptors stem from a woman aged 80 or over with active or convalescent COVID-19.

The chain employs TRBV13 and TRBJ1-1, with TRBD1 matching over 10 bases. V lost 5 bases and J lost 4; bases outside the gene matches: 10. Germline loops: CDR1 PRHDT, CDR2 FYEKMQ (reference sequence). CDR3 length: 16 amino acids. CDR3 loop: CASSTETGGVSTEAFF. The CDR3, as DNA: TGTGCCAGCAGCACCGAGACAGGGGGCGTAAGCACTGAAGCTTTCTTT.

Regarding this clone: An end of the junction does not agree with germline; a read error may underlie this. The gene calls are TRBV4-1 and TRBJ1-1; D is perhaps TRBD1 (6 bases). Germline CDR1 reads MGHRA; CDR2 reads YSYEKL. The CDR3 extends over 17 amino acids. The CDR3 region is CASSPSYSNQGNPEAFF. The CDR3 coding sequence is TGCGCCAGCAGCCCCAGTTACTCGAATCAGGGGAACCCTGAAGCTTTCTTT.

The chain recombines TRBV7-2 with TRBJ1-1; D gene unclear. The CDR3 extends over 14 amino acids. V dropped 3 bases and J dropped 3 bases, with 11 bases sitting between them. CDR1 SGHTA and CDR2 FQGNSA come from the germline V gene. The CDR3 loop is CASSFTEGYTEAFF. The CDR3 region has the DNA TGTGCCAGCAGCTTTACTGAGGGCTACACTGAAGCTTTCTTT.

The chain recombines TRBV11-3 with TRBJ1-2; TRBD1 aligns across 7 bases. Trimming at V came to 5 bases and at J to 0 bases, leaving 18 bases not matched to a gene. Germline assignment: CDR1 SGHNT and CDR2 YENEEA. This CDR3 is built from 19 residues. As DNA, the CDR3 is TGTGCCAGCAGCAAAATTTGGGGTACAGGGGATGTAGCTAACTATGGCTACACCTTC. This translates into CASSKIWGTGDVANYGYTF.

This chain joins TRBV5-6 and TRBJ1-2; the match to TRBD1 covers 12 bases. Germline V gene lookup returns CDR1 SGHDT and CDR2 YYEEEE. The CDR3 is 16 residues long. Trimming at V came to 7 bases and at J to 1 base, leaving 8 bases not matched to a gene. Written as DNA, the CDR3 is TGTGCCAGCGGGGCAGGGACAGGGGGCCTTAACTATGGCTACACCTTC. It translates to CASGAGTGGLNYGYTF.

This clone has just a few counts. The chain is built from TRBV15 and TRBJ1-1; TRBD1 matches at 7 bases. The CDR3 runs to 13 residues. With 10 bases clipped from V and 2 bases from J, the junction kept 7 bases outside the gene matches. CDR1 and CDR2 from the germline V gene are LNHNV and YYDKDF (reference sequence). DNA of the CDR3: TGTGCCATCAGGCAGGGGGTTAACACTGAAGCTTTCTTT. It yields the protein CAIRQGVNTEAFF.

The chain carries TRBV19 and TRBJ2-2, with D possibly TRBD2 on 5 matching bases. Germline loops: CDR1 LNHDA, CDR2 SQIVND (reference sequence). V dropped 7 bases and J dropped 3 bases, with 12 bases sitting between them. The CDR3 covers 14 residues. Here the CDR3 DNA reads TGTGCCAGTACCAAATCCGGGGACACCGGGGAGCTGTTTTTT. Its protein product is CASTKSGDTGELFF.

The rearrangement uses TRBV18 and TRBJ2-7; TRBD1 matches at 8 bases. The CDR3 consists of 15 residues. CDR1 KGHSH and CDR2 LQKENI come from the germline V gene. V lost 0 bases and J lost 3; bases outside the gene matches: 4. The CDR3 nucleotides are TGTGCCAGCTCACCACCGGTGGGACAGGACTACGAGCAGTACTTC. It translates to CASSPPVGQDYEQYF.

V gene TRBV11-2 combines with J gene TRBJ2-5; possibly TRBD2 for D (7 bases). V lost 8 bases, J lost 4 bases, and 17 bases lay in between. Germline V gives CDR1 SGHAT, CDR2 FQNNGV. The CDR3 length is 14 residues. The CDR3 region is CASGDKRGGETQYF. DNA of the CDR3: TGTGCCAGCGGTGATAAGAGGGGGGGAGAGACCCAGTACTTC.

The rearrangement uses TRBV6-6 and TRBJ1-4, with TRBD1 matching 8 bases. CDR3 length: 14 residues. Germline loops: CDR1 MNHNY, CDR2 SVGAGI (reference sequence). The V segment lost 6 bases and the J segment 8 bases; nucleotides outside the gene matches: 8. The CDR3 protein is CASRPTGGWEKLFF. In nucleotides, the CDR3 is TGTGCCAGCAGACCCACAGGGGGTTGGGAAAAACTGTTTTTT.

This chain links TRBV28 with TRBJ2-5; 7 bases fit TRBD2. Germline V gene data show CDR1 as MDHEN and CDR2 as SYDVKM. The CDR3 consists of 15 residues. V shed 5 bases and J 2 bases; nucleotides not matched to a gene: 8. The CDR3 sequence is CASSDAGEHQETQYF. The CDR3 DNA sequence: TGTGCCAGCAGTGACGCGGGAGAACATCAAGAGACCCAGTACTTC.

The J gene is TRBJ2-1, the V gene TRBV5-1, with 10 bases aligning to TRBD1. From germline, CDR1 is SGHRS and CDR2 YFSETQ. The CDR3 extends over 15 amino acids. V shed 4 bases and J 5 bases; nucleotides not matched to a gene: 6. The CDR3 sequence: CASSLGTGANNEQFF. CDR3 bases: TGCGCCAGCAGCCTGGGGACAGGGGCCAACAATGAGCAGTTCTTC.